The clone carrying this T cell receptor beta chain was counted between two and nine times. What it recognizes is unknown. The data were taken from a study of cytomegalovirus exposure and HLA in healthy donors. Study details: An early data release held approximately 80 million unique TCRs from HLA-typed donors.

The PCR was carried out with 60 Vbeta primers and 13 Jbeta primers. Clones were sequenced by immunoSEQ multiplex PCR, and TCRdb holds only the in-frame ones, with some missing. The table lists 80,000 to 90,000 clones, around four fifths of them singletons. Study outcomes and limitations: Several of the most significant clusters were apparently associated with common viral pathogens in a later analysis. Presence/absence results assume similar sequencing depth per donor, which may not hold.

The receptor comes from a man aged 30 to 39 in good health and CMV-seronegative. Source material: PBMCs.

In nucleotides, the CDR3 is TGTGCCAGCAGCCGCCGGTGGGGACAGGGAGGTTCCTACGAGCAGTACTTC. Amino acids: CASSRRWGQGGSYEQYF. This rearrangement joins TRBV7-2 to TRBJ2-7; 9 nucleotides agree with TRBD1. After removal of 5 bases from V and 1 base from J, the junction contained 12 bases not matched to a gene. CDR1 is SGHTA, CDR2 FQGNSA, per germline. This CDR3 spans 17 amino acids.